The rows below give T cell receptor beta chains drawn from one sample of a study of cytomegalovirus exposure and HLA in healthy donors. TCRdb keeps only in-frame clones here, not all; method: immunoSEQ multiplex PCR. The sample gives about 82,000 clones, about 77% of which show up once; 3% to 3.5% is in the top ten. Sequenced: PBMCs. The receptors stem from a man aged 45-65 years in good health and CMV-seronegative. CDR3s include the opening cysteine and the closing phenylalanine or tryptophan. A D gene is named only where the DNA matches it firmly. Clone size, where shown, is once, few, many, or a class for clones that have expanded.

D: .; V: TRBV5-1; size: .; J: TRBJ2-3; DNA: TGCGCCAGCAGCTTGGGTAGCGGACCCCGCGGGGATACGCAGTATTTT; CDR3: CASSLGSGPRGDTQYF
D: .; V: TRBV19; size: .; J: TRBJ1-4; DNA: TGTGCCAGTAGCGCCCCTTCGCAGGGAAATGAAAAACTGTTTTTT; CDR3: CASSAPSQGNEKLFF
D: .; V: TRBV6-5; size: few; J: TRBJ1-6; DNA: TGTGCCAGCAGTGGACTGATTAATTCACCCCTCCACTTT; CDR3: CASSGLINSPLHF
D: .; V: TRBV28; size: .; J: TRBJ1-2; DNA: TGTGCCAGCAGTTACATCAGGGGCAGCTATGGCTACACCTTC; CDR3: CASSYIRGSYGYTF
D: .; V: TRBV29-1; size: .; J: TRBJ2-1; DNA: TGCAGCGCCGGGTCCTACTACAATGAGCAGTTCTTC; CDR3: CSAGSYYNEQFF
D: TRBD1; V: TRBV2; size: .; J: TRBJ2-5; DNA: TGTGCCAGCAGCCAGGACAGGGTCAGGCAAGAGACCCAGTACTTC; CDR3: CASSQDRVRQETQYF
D: .; V: TRBV2; size: few; J: TRBJ1-3; DNA: TGTGCCAGTACCCCTAACTACTCTGGAAACACCATATATTTT; CDR3: CASTPNYSGNTIYF
D: TRBD1; V: TRBV7-9; size: .; J: TRBJ1-2; DNA: TGTGCCAGCAGCTCTCGACAGGGCGTAGAAAATGGCTACACCTTC; CDR3: CASSSRQGVENGYTF
D: .; V: TRBV18; size: .; J: TRBJ2-3; DNA: TGTGCCAGCTCCGTCCAGTACACAGATACGCAGTATTTT; CDR3: CASSVQYTDTQYF
D: TRBD1; V: TRBV19; size: .; J: TRBJ2-7; DNA: TGTGCCAGTCGCGACAGGGGGTCTTACGAGCAGTACTTC; CDR3: CASRDRGSYEQYF
D: .; V: TRBV28; size: few; J: TRBJ1-1; DNA: TGTGCCAGCAGTTTCTCGCCGACAGAAGCTTTCTTT; CDR3: CASSFSPTEAFF
D: .; V: TRBV27; size: .; J: TRBJ2-3; DNA: TGTGCCAGCAGGCTAGCGGAGGGGGACACAGATACGCAGTATTTT; CDR3: CASRLAEGDTDTQYF
D: .; V: TRBV4-1; size: .; J: TRBJ1-5; DNA: TGCGCCAGCAGCCAAGAACCGATGGGGGGTCAGCCCCAGCATTTT; CDR3: CASSQEPMGGQPQHF
D: TRBD1; V: TRBV4-1; size: .; J: TRBJ1-1; DNA: TGCGCCAGCAGCCAAATAGGGGGCGGGTCTGAAGCTTTCTTT; CDR3: CASSQIGGGSEAFF
D: TRBD2; V: TRBV4-2; size: .; J: TRBJ2-3; DNA: TGTGCCAGCAGCCAAGGGACTAGCGGGGTCAACTGGCATTTT; CDR3: CASSQGTSGVNWHF
D: .; V: TRBV5-1; size: few; J: TRBJ2-5; DNA: TGCGCCAGCAGCTCAGGCAGGGGCGTCTCCGAGACCCAGTACTTC; CDR3: CASSSGRGVSETQYF
D: TRBD1; V: TRBV27; size: .; J: TRBJ1-6; DNA: TGTGCCAGCAGGCGACAGGGGATGAGTTCACCCCTCCACTTT; CDR3: CASRRQGMSSPLHF
D: .; V: TRBV5-4; size: .; J: TRBJ2-4; DNA: TGTGCCAGCAGCTTCGCGGGCCAGAAAAACATTCAGTACTTC; CDR3: CASSFAGQKNIQYF
D: .; V: TRBV6-5; size: .; J: TRBJ2-1; DNA: TGTGCCAGCAGATCGGGACACTACAATGAGCAGTTCTTC; CDR3: CASRSGHYNEQFF
D: TRBD1; V: TRBV11-2; size: .; J: TRBJ1-4; DNA: TGTGCCAGCAGCCTAGCGAGGGGGCGTGGAACTAATGAAAAACTGTTTTTT; CDR3: CASSLARGRGTNEKLFF
D: TRBD1; V: TRBV6-5; size: .; J: TRBJ1-1; DNA: TGTGCCAGCATCTTTCAGGGGGCTGGTTTCACTGAAGCTTTCTTT; CDR3: CASIFQGAGFTEAFF
D: .; V: TRBV18; size: .; J: TRBJ1-1; DNA: TGTGCCAGCTCACCGAACCAGGGCGGCCCTGAAGCTTTCTTT; CDR3: CASSPNQGGPEAFF
D: .; V: TRBV6-4; size: few; J: TRBJ1-1; DNA: TGTGCCAGCAGGCGATCGGCTGGGGGGTTCGAAGCTTTCTTT; CDR3: CASRRSAGGFEAFF
D: .; V: TRBV2; size: .; J: TRBJ1-2; DNA: TGTGCCAGCAGGGGGGAGGGAAGGTATGGCTACACCTTC; CDR3: CASRGEGRYGYTF
D: .; V: TRBV5-6; size: .; J: TRBJ1-1; DNA: TGTGCCAGCAGCTTGGGCCCACAGGACACTGAAGCTTTCTTT; CDR3: CASSLGPQDTEAFF
D: .; V: TRBV7-2; size: .; J: TRBJ2-3; DNA: TGTGCCAGCAGCTTAGTGGCGGGGACGGGGACAGATACGCAGTATTTT; CDR3: CASSLVAGTGTDTQYF
D: .; V: TRBV5-1; size: .; J: TRBJ2-5; DNA: TGCGCCAGCAGCTTGGGGCCAGGGAGGCAAGAGACCCAGTACTTC; CDR3: CASSLGPGRQETQYF
D: TRBD2; V: TRBV11-2; size: .; J: TRBJ2-1; DNA: TGTGCCAGCAGCTCAGTAGCGGGGAACAACAATGAGCAGTTCTTC; CDR3: CASSSVAGNNNEQFF
D: .; V: TRBV7-2; size: .; J: TRBJ2-1; DNA: TGTGCCAGCAGCGCCAGTCTGAATGAGCAGTTCTTC; CDR3: CASSASLNEQFF
D: .; V: TRBV30; size: .; J: TRBJ1-5; DNA: TGTGCCTGGTCGCGGGGCCCCCGATCGAATCAGCCCCAGCATTTT; CDR3: CAWSRGPRSNQPQHF
D: TRBD2; V: TRBV28; size: many; J: TRBJ2-2; DNA: TGTGCCAGCAGCATCCAGCGGGGGGGTTCCACCGGGGAGCTGTTTTTT; CDR3: CASSIQRGGSTGELFF
D: .; V: TRBV4-1; size: few; J: TRBJ2-3; DNA: TGCGCCAGTCAAGACTCGGTGGCAGATACGCAGTATTTT; CDR3: CASQDSVADTQYF
D: .; V: TRBV25-1; size: .; J: TRBJ1-2; DNA: TGTGCCAGCAGTCCGGGGGACCGAGGCTACACCTTC; CDR3: CASSPGDRGYTF
D: .; V: TRBV10-3; size: .; J: TRBJ2-7; DNA: TGTGCCAGCGGGGTAGTACGCTACGAGCAGTACTTC; CDR3: CASGVVRYEQYF
D: .; V: TRBV6-1; size: .; J: TRBJ1-5; DNA: TGTGCCAGCAGTCCCGTCTCGGGGGACAATCAGCCCCAGCATTTT; CDR3: CASSPVSGDNQPQHF
D: .; V: TRBV28; size: .; J: TRBJ1-1; DNA: TGTGCCAGCAGTCCCGACAGGAGGAACACTGAAGCTTTCTTT; CDR3: CASSPDRRNTEAFF
D: .; V: TRBV6-1; size: .; J: TRBJ1-5; DNA: TGTGCCAGCAGTGAACTTCGGCAGCCCCAGCATTTT; CDR3: CASSELRQPQHF
D: TRBD2; V: TRBV27; size: .; J: TRBJ2-5; DNA: TGTGCCAGCAGTTATATCGGGGCGGGGGGGCCTAAGACCCAGTACTTC; CDR3: CASSYIGAGGPKTQYF
D: TRBD1; V: TRBV7-6; size: .; J: TRBJ1-3; DNA: TGTGCCAGCAGCTCCAGTCGGGACAGGGCTTCGATAAACACCATATATTTT; CDR3: CASSSSRDRASINTIYF
D: .; V: TRBV7-3; size: .; J: TRBJ2-3; DNA: TGTGCCAGCAGCTTAACGTTAGAGAGCACAGATACGCAGTATTTT; CDR3: CASSLTLESTDTQYF
D: TRBD1; V: TRBV27; size: .; J: TRBJ1-5; DNA: TGTGCCAGCAGTCTCGGGACAGGGGGACAGCCCCAGCATTTT; CDR3: CASSLGTGGQPQHF
D: .; V: TRBV28; size: .; J: TRBJ1-2; DNA: TGTGCCACCACGGGGAATTCGGCTTATGGCTACACCTTC; CDR3: CATTGNSAYGYTF
D: .; V: TRBV1; size: .; J: TRBJ2-7; DNA: TGCACCCTAGAGCAACAGGGGAGCTCCTACGAGCAGTACTTC; CDR3: CTLEQQGSSYEQYF
D: .; V: TRBV12-5; size: .; J: TRBJ1-2; DNA: TGTGCTAGTGGTTTGGTTATCGCGCCCCCCCCAACCAACTATGGCTACACCTTC; CDR3: CASGLVIAPPPTNYGYTF
D: .; V: TRBV23-1; size: .; J: TRBJ2-2; DNA: TGCGCCAGCAGTCAACGGTGGGCGGGACTCACCGGGGAGCTGTTTTTT; CDR3: CASSQRWAGLTGELFF
D: TRBD2; V: TRBV30; size: few; J: TRBJ2-3; DNA: TGTGCCTGGACGCCCCAAAGGGGCGGGGGGCCTAGAAATACGCAGTATTTT; CDR3: CAWTPQRGGGPRNTQYF
D: .; V: TRBV9; size: .; J: TRBJ2-7; DNA: TGTGCCAGCAGCGTATCACATTCCTACGAGCAGTACTTC; CDR3: CASSVSHSYEQYF
D: .; V: TRBV27; size: few; J: TRBJ2-7; DNA: TGTGCCAGCAGTTCCGGGACCTACGAGCAGTACTTC; CDR3: CASSSGTYEQYF
D: .; V: TRBV9; size: .; J: TRBJ1-2; DNA: TGTGCCAGCAGCGTATTTGGGGGCATGGAAGGCTACACCTTC; CDR3: CASSVFGGMEGYTF
D: TRBD1; V: TRBV6-5; size: .; J: TRBJ2-7; DNA: TGCGCCAGCAGTTCCACCGGGACAGTCTCCTACGAGCAGTACTTC; CDR3: CASSSTGTVSYEQYF
D: .; V: TRBV18; size: .; J: TRBJ1-6; DNA: TGTGCCAGCTCACCCACAGGGTTGGGAAATTCACCCCTCCACTTT; CDR3: CASSPTGLGNSPLHF
D: .; V: TRBV28; size: .; J: TRBJ2-6; DNA: TGTGCCAGCTATTCTCCGGGGTTACTCTCTGGGGCCAACGTCCTGACTTTC; CDR3: CASYSPGLLSGANVLTF
D: TRBD1; V: TRBV9; size: .; J: TRBJ2-5; DNA: TGTGCCAGCAGCCCCCGCACAGGACAGGGTGGGGAGACCCAGTACTTC; CDR3: CASSPRTGQGGETQYF
D: .; V: TRBV6-5; size: .; J: TRBJ1-5; DNA: TGTGCCAGCAGTGATCAGATTAATCAGCCCCAGCATTTT; CDR3: CASSDQINQPQHF
D: .; V: TRBV25-1; size: .; J: TRBJ2-7; DNA: TGTGCCAGCAGTGAAGGACAGCTTGCCTACGAGCAGTACTTC; CDR3: CASSEGQLAYEQYF
D: .; V: TRBV5-1; size: few; J: TRBJ1-1; DNA: TGCGCCAGCAGTAACTTCCCGTGGGGGGTCAACACTGAAGCTTTCTTT; CDR3: CASSNFPWGVNTEAFF
D: TRBD2; V: TRBV7-3; size: .; J: TRBJ2-1; DNA: TGTGCCAGCAGCTTAATTGATGGACTAGCGGGTGAGCAGTTCTTC; CDR3: CASSLIDGLAGEQFF
D: TRBD1; V: TRBV4-2; size: .; J: TRBJ1-6; DNA: TGTGCCAGCAGCGAAGGACAGGGAGTTCTGTCACCCCTCCACTTT; CDR3: CASSEGQGVLSPLHF